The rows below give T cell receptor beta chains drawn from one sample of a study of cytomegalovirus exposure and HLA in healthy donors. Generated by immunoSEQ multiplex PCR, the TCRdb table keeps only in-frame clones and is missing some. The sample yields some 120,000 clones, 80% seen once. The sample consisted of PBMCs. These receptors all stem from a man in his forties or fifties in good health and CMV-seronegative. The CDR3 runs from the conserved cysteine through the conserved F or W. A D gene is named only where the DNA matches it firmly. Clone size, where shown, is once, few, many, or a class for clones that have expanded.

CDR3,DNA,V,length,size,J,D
CASSSHSRGSYTF,TGTGCCAGCAGTTCCCACAGCAGGGGGAGCTACACCTTC,TRBV28,13,-,TRBJ1-2,TRBD1
CASSLSTGRGYTEAFF,TGTGCCAGTAGTCTATCGACGGGCAGGGGATACACTGAAGCTTTCTTT,TRBV19,16,-,TRBJ1-1,-
CASSSPGQGRSNEQFF,TGCGCCAGCAGCAGTCCGGGACAGGGTCGGTCCAATGAGCAGTTCTTC,TRBV5-1,16,-,TRBJ2-1,TRBD1
CAISESRGSHEQYF,TGTGCCATCAGTGAGTCACGGGGGAGCCACGAGCAGTACTTC,TRBV10-3,14,-,TRBJ2-7,-
CASSPPEADTQYF,TGTGCCAGCAGCCCCCCAGAAGCAGATACGCAGTATTTT,TRBV5-6,13,-,TRBJ2-3,-
CAIGRERATGELFF,TGTGCCATCGGTCGGGAGAGGGCAACCGGGGAGCTGTTTTTT,TRBV10-3,14,-,TRBJ2-2,-
CASSLGGTASYGYTF,TGCGCCAGCAGCTTGGGGGGGACAGCCTCTTATGGCTACACCTTC,TRBV5-1,15,few,TRBJ1-2,TRBD1
CASSPGDLNYGYTF,TGTGCCAGCAGCCCGGGGGACCTAAACTATGGCTACACCTTC,TRBV7-2,14,-,TRBJ1-2,-
CASSPALASSYNEQFF,TGCGCCAGCAGCCCCGCTCTAGCGAGCTCTTACAATGAGCAGTTCTTC,TRBV5-1,16,-,TRBJ2-1,-
CATSLLGGPSYEQYF,TGTGCCACCTCATTACTCGGGGGGCCCTCCTACGAGCAGTACTTC,TRBV28,15,-,TRBJ2-7,-
CASSLSTTNTGELFF,TGCGCCAGCAGCTTATCGACAACGAACACCGGGGAGCTGTTTTTT,TRBV5-1,15,-,TRBJ2-2,-
CASSGNYGSNEQFF,TGTGCCAGCAGCGGGAACTATGGGAGCAATGAGCAGTTCTTC,TRBV7-9,14,-,TRBJ2-1,-
CASSIKGSGANVLTF,TGTGCCAGTAGTATAAAGGGGTCTGGGGCCAACGTCCTGACTTTC,TRBV19,15,few,TRBJ2-6,-
CASQRSGVGFEKLFF,TGTGCCAGCCAACGGTCCGGGGTTGGTTTTGAAAAACTGTTTTTT,TRBV6-5,15,-,TRBJ1-4,-
CASSVYSAGTNTEAFF,TGTGCCAGCAGCGTCTACTCGGCAGGAACGAACACTGAAGCTTTCTTT,TRBV9,16,-,TRBJ1-1,-
CASSQLLGSSYEQYF,TGTGCCAGCAGCCAATTACTAGGGAGCTCCTACGAGCAGTACTTC,TRBV4-2,15,-,TRBJ2-7,-
CASGIRGGYTF,TGTGCCAGCGGGATCCGGGGTGGCTACACCTTC,TRBV28,11,-,TRBJ1-2,-
CASRAGQGIFDEQFF,TGCGCCAGCAGGGCTGGACAGGGGATATTTGATGAGCAGTTCTTC,TRBV5-1,15,-,TRBJ2-1,TRBD1